What follows describes a single TCR beta chain. Its antigen is unidentified. These data originate in a study of T cells in Graves' hyperthyroidism and ophthalmopathy. About the research overall: Initial diagnosis, before any treatment, was when peripheral blood was collected.

CDR1 is SGHAT, CDR2 FQDESV, per germline (reference sequence). J gave up 2 bases and V 6 bases, and 12 bases lay outside the gene matches. The CDR3 consists of 16 residues. Notes on the study in general: In blood, most of the thyroid clonotypes expanded above 0.001 were also present.

Hyperthyroidism of Graves' type that showed no ophthalmopathy progression within 18 months was stable. Reasons for excluding patients were uncontrolled infection, other autoimmune disease, pregnancy or lactation. TCR beta CDR3 regions were amplified from RNA. The primer set for the first-round RT-PCR of the TCR CDR3 was HTBI. Each CDR3 protein gets one entry after TCRdb re-called the multiplex PCR reads with MiXCR. The profile shows 300,000 to 350,000 distinct CDR3 sequences, approximately 15% of them singletons. Sequencing used blood. This receptor was obtained from a woman in her thirties with Graves' hyperthyroidism. The V call is TRBV11-1, the J call TRBJ1-2; 7 positions agree with TRBD1. CDR3 nucleotide sequence: TGTGCCAGCAGGCCCGGGACAGCCGGGGGGAACTATGGCTACACCTTC. Translation gives CASRPGTAGGNYGYTF.